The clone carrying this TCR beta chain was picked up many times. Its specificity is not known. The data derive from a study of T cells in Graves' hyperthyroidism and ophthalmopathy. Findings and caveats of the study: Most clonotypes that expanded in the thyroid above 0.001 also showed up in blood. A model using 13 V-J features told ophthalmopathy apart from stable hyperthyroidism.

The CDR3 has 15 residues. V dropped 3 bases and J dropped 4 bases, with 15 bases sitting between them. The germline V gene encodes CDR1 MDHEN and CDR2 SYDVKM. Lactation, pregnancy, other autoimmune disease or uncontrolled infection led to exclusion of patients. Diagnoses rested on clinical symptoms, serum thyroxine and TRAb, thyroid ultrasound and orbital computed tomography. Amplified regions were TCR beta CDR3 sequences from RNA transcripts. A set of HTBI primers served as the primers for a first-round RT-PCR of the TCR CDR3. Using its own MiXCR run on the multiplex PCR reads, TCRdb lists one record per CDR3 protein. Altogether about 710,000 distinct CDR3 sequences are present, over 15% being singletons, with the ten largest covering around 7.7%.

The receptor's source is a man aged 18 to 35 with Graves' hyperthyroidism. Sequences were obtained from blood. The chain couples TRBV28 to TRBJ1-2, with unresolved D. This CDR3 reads CASSLYPKGFYGYTF. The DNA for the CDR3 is TGTGCCAGCAGTTTGTATCCCAAGGGATTCTATGGCTACACCTTC.